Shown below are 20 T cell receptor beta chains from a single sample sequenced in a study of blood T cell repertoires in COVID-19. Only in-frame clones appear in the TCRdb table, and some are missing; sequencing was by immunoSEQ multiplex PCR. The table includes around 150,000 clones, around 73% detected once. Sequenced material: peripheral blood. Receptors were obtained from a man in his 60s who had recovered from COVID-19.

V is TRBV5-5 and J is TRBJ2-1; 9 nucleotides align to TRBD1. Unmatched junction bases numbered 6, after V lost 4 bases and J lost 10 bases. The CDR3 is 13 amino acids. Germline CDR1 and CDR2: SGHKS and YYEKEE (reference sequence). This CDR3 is CASSTGQGREQFF. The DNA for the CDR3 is TGTGCCAGCAGCACGGGACAGGGTAGGGAGCAGTTCTTC. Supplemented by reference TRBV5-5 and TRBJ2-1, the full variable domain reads DAGVTQSPTHLIKTRGQQVTLRCSPISGHKSVSWYQQVLGQGPQFIFQYYEKEERGRGNFPDRFSARQFPNYSSELNVNALLLGDSALYLCASSTGQGREQFFGPGTRLTVL.

DNA of the CDR3: TGTGCCAGTACCACGAAGGGACAGATAACAGATACGCAGTATTTT. It yields the protein CASTTKGQITDTQYF. The chain couples TRBV19 to TRBJ2-3; TRBD1 agrees at 7 bases. Germline V gene data show CDR1 as LNHDA and CDR2 as SQIVND (reference sequence). After removal of 7 bases from V and 3 bases from J, the junction contained 10 bases not matched to a gene. CDR3 size: 15 residues. Drawing the rest from reference TRBV19 and TRBJ2-3, the complete variable domain is DGGITQSPKYLFRKEGQNVTLSCEQNLNHDAMYWYRQDPGQGLRLIYYSQIVNDFQKGDIAEGYSVSREKKESFPLTVTSAQKNPTAFYLCASTTKGQITDTQYFGPGTRLTVL.

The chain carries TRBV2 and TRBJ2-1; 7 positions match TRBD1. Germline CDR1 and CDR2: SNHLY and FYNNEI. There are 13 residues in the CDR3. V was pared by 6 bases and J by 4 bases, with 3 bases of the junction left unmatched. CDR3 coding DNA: TGTGCCAGCAGGCCGACAGGGTACAATGAGCAGTTCTTC. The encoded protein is CASRPTGYNEQFF.

The CDR3 here is CASSQRLAVTGELFF. CDR3 nucleotides: TGTGCCAGCAGCCAAAGGCTAGCGGTAACCGGGGAGCTGTTTTTT. This chain uses TRBV3-1 (or the pseudogene TRBV3-2) with TRBJ2-2, with TRBD2 matching over 7 bases. V lost 2 bases and J lost 5; bases outside the gene matches: 5. The CDR3 sequence is 15 residues long. CDR1 is LGHDT, CDR2 YNNKEL, per germline (reference sequence).

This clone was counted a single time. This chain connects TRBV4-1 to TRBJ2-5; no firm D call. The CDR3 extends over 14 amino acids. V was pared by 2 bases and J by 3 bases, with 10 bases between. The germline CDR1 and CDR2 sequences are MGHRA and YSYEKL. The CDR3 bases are TGCGCCAGCAGCCAACTCACAGAGAAAGAGACCCAGTACTTC. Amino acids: CASSQLTEKETQYF.

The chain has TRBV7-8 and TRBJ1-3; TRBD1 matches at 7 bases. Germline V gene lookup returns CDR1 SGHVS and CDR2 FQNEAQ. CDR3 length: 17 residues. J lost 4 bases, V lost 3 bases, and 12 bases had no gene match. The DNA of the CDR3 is TGTGCCAGCAGCTTGTCAGAGAACAGGGGTTCCGGAAACACCATATATTTT. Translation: CASSLSENRGSGNTIYF.

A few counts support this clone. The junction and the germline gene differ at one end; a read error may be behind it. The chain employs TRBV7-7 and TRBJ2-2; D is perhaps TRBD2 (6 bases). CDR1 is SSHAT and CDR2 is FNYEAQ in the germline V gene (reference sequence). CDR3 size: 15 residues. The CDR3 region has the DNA TGTGCTAGCAGCTTCGGGTGGGAGGTTGCAAGGGAGCTGTTTTTT. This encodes CASSFGWEVARELFF.

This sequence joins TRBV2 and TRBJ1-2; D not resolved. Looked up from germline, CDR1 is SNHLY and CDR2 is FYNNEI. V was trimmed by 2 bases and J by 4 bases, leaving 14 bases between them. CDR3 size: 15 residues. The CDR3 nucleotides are TGTGCCAGCAGTGAAAGCCAGGTAGTGGGCTATGGCTACACCTTC. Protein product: CASSESQVVGYGYTF. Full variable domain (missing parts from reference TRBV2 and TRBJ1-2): EPEVTQTPSHQVTQMGQEVILRCVPISNHLYFYWYRQILGQKVEFLVSFYNNEISEKSEIFDDQFSVERPDGSNFTLKIRSTKLEDSAMYFCASSESQVVGYGYTFGSGTRLTVV.

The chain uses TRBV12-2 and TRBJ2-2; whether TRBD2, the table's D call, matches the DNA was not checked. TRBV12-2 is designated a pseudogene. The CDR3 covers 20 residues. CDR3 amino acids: CASRFIWLAGAFASTGELFF. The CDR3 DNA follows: TGTGCAAGTCGCTTCATTTGGCTAGCGGGAGCATTCGCGAGCACCGGGGAGCTGTTTTTT.

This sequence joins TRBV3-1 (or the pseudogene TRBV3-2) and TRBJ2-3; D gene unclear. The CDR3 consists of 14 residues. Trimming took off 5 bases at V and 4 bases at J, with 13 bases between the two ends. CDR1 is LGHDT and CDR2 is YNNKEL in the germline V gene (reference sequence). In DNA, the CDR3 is TGTGCCAGCAGCAACGCGCTGGTTTCAGATACGCAGTATTTT. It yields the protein CASSNALVSDTQYF.

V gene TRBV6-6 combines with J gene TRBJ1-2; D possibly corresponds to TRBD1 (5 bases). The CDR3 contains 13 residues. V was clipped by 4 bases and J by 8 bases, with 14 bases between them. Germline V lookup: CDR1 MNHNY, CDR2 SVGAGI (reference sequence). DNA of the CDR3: TGTGCCAGCAGTTCGTCGAGACAGTCCGGCTACACCTTC. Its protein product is CASSSSRQSGYTF.

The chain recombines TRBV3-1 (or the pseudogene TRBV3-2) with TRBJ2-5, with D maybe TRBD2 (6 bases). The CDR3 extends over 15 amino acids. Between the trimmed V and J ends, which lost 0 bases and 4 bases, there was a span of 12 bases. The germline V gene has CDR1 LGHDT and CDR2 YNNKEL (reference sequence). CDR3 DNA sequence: TGTGCCAGCAGCCAAGATCCCGGGAGCGGAGAGACCCAGTACTTC. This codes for CASSQDPGSGETQYF.

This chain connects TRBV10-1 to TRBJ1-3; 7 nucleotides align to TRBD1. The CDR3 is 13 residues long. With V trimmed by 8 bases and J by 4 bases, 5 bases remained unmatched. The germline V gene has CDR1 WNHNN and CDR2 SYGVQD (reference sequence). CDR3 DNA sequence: TGCGCCAGCCCCACGGGACAGGGAAACACCATATATTTT. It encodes CASPTGQGNTIYF.

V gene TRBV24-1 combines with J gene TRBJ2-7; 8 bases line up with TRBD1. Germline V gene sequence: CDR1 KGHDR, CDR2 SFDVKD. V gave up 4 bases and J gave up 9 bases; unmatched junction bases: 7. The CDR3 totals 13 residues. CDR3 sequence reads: CATSDPRTGRQYF. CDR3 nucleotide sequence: TGTGCCACCAGTGACCCCCGGACAGGGAGGCAGTACTTC.

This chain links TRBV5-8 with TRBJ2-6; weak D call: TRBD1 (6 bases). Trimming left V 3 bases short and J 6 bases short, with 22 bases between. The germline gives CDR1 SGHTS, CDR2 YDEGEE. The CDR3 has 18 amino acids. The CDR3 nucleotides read TGTGCCAGCAGCTACTTCAGGGGAACTGGTATAGCGGCCAACGTCCTGACTTTC. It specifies CASSYFRGTGIAANVLTF.

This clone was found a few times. The CDR3 loop reads CASSPGTGQASPLHF. The DNA of the CDR3 is TGTGCCAGCAGCCCCGGGACAGGGCAGGCCTCACCCCTCCACTTT. The gene calls are TRBV4-2 and TRBJ1-6, with 9 positions matching TRBD1. The germline CDR1 and CDR2 sequences are LGHNA and YNFKEQ. V was pared by 4 bases and J by 10 bases, with 8 bases of the junction left unmatched. The CDR3 spans 15 residues.

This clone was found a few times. CDR3 residues: CASSRGTSGRSETQYF. In DNA, the CDR3 is TGTGCCAGTAGTCGGGGGACTAGCGGGAGGAGTGAGACCCAGTACTTC. The gene calls are TRBV19 and TRBJ2-5; 15 bases fit TRBD2. Germline V gives CDR1 LNHDA, CDR2 SQIVND (reference sequence). Losses at the gene ends were 5 bases for V and 5 bases for J; bases not matched to a gene: 6. There are 16 residues in the CDR3.

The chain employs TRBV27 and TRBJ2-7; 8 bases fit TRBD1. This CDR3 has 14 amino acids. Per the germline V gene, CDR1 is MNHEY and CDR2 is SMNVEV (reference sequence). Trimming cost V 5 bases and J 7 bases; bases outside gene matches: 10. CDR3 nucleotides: TGTGCCAGCAGTGCCCGGGACAGGTACTCTGAGCAGTACTTC. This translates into CASSARDRYSEQYF.

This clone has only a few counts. The CDR3 DNA reads as TGTGCCAGCTCACCCCGGACAGGGGCTCTAAACGAGCAGTACTTC. Its translation is CASSPRTGALNEQYF. The rearrangement links TRBV18 to TRBJ2-7; the match to TRBD1 covers 9 bases. Germline CDR1 and CDR2: KGHSH and LQKENI. The CDR3 sequence is 15 residues long. Losses at the gene ends were 3 bases for V and 5 bases for J; bases not matched to a gene: 8.

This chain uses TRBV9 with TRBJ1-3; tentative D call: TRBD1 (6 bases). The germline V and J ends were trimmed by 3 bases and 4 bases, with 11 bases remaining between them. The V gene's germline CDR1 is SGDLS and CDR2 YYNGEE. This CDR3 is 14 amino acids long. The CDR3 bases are TGTGCCAGCAGCGCAACAGGGATCGGAAACACCATATATTTT. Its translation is CASSATGIGNTIYF.